A single sample is the source of the 32 T cell receptor beta chains below, sequenced in a study of beta chain features in type 1 diabetes. For these TCRs, the target antigens are not known. Reverse transcribing all isolated RNA meant expressed TCRB transcripts were sequenced. Profiling relied on immunoSEQ multiplex PCR, and the TCRdb table lists in-frame clones only, not all of them. The data contain about 650,000 clones, roughly 12% of them singletons. Notes on the study in general: In every one of the four CD4+ subsets, TCRB CDR3s were moderately but significantly shorter in Type 1 diabetes patients.

The sample comprised naive CD4+ T cells from blood. Receptors originate from a man aged 25-40 years with type 1 diabetes.

The chain uses TRBV28 and TRBJ1-2, with TRBD1 matching over 7 bases. With 3 bases clipped from V and 8 bases from J, the junction kept 6 bases outside the gene matches. The CDR3 covers 13 residues. Germline CDR1 and CDR2: MDHEN and SYDVKM. CDR3 protein: CASSLQGVTGYTF. The CDR3 DNA sequence: TGTGCCAGCAGTTTGCAGGGGGTAACGGGCTACACCTTC.

V gene TRBV5-1 combines with J gene TRBJ2-3, with 8 nucleotides matching TRBD2. CDR1 and CDR2 (germline): SGHRS, YFSETQ. The CDR3 is made up of 16 amino acids. After removal of 4 bases from V and 0 bases from J, the junction contained 7 bases not matched to a gene. Written as DNA, the CDR3 is TGCGCCAGCAGCAGGGCAAGCGGGGGAAGCACAGATACGCAGTATTTT. Encoded protein: CASSRASGGSTDTQYF.

This clone was seen a handful of times. This chain links TRBV5-1 with TRBJ2-1; TRBD2 matches at 7 bases. CDR1 and CDR2 (germline): SGHRS, YFSETQ. Losses at the gene ends were 4 bases for V and 7 bases for J; bases not matched to a gene: 5. The CDR3 has 13 residues. In nucleotides, the CDR3 is TGCGCCAGCAGCGCGGGGGAACTGAATGAGCAGTTCTTC. Protein product: CASSAGELNEQFF. Together with reference TRBV5-1 and TRBJ2-1, the CDR3 gives the full variable domain: KAGVTQTPRYLIKTRGQQVTLSCSPISGHRSVSWYQQTPGQGLQFLFEYFSETQRNKGNFPGRFSGRQFSNSRSEMNVSTLELGDSALYLCASSAGELNEQFFGPGTRLTVL.

The V call is TRBV13, the J call TRBJ2-7, with D possibly TRBD1 on 5 matching bases. The V end lost 2 bases, the J end lost 1 base, and 9 bases lay between the germline ends. The CDR3 sequence is 14 residues long. Germline V CDR1 and CDR2: PRHDT, FYEKMQ (reference sequence). CDR3 coding DNA: TGTGCCAGCAGCTTAAGGGGATATTCCTACGAGCAGTACTTC. Protein sequence: CASSLRGYSYEQYF.

The rearrangement links TRBV5-1 to TRBJ2-7; 7 positions match TRBD1. The ends lost 2 bases at V and 2 bases at J; junction bases unmatched: 7. CDR3 size: 15 residues. The germline V gene encodes CDR1 SGHRS and CDR2 YFSETQ. DNA for the CDR3: TGCGCCAGCAGCTTTCAACGAGGGGGCCCCTACGAGCAGTACTTC. It specifies CASSFQRGGPYEQYF. The full variable domain, its missing parts supplied by reference TRBV5-1 and TRBJ2-7, is KAGVTQTPRYLIKTRGQQVTLSCSPISGHRSVSWYQQTPGQGLQFLFEYFSETQRNKGNFPGRFSGRQFSNSRSEMNVSTLELGDSALYLCASSFQRGGPYEQYFGPGTRLTVT.

Only a few counts were recorded for this clone. The chain carries TRBV27 and TRBJ2-7, with 7 bases that match TRBD2. The germline CDR1 and CDR2 sequences are MNHEY and SMNVEV (reference sequence). There are 16 residues in the CDR3. V gave up 1 base and J gave up 0 bases; unmatched junction bases: 6. The CDR3 sequence is CASSLWGTNPSYEQYF. CDR3 DNA: TGTGCCAGCAGTTTATGGGGGACTAACCCCTCCTACGAGCAGTACTTC.

This sequence joins TRBV5-1 and TRBJ1-1, with a tentative D call TRBD1 (6 bases). The CDR3 covers 15 residues. Looked up from germline, CDR1 is SGHRS and CDR2 is YFSETQ. V was cut by 4 bases and J by 3 bases, with 16 bases left in between. Written as DNA, the CDR3 is TGCGCCAGCAGCGTTACCGGACAGTATTACACTGAAGCTTTCTTT. Translating gives CASSVTGQYYTEAFF. Drawing the rest from reference TRBV5-1 and TRBJ1-1, the complete variable domain is KAGVTQTPRYLIKTRGQQVTLSCSPISGHRSVSWYQQTPGQGLQFLFEYFSETQRNKGNFPGRFSGRQFSNSRSEMNVSTLELGDSALYLCASSVTGQYYTEAFFGQGTRLTVV.

The sample holds a few counts of this clone. The gene calls are TRBV10-3 and TRBJ2-3; 10 nucleotides agree with TRBD2. Germline CDR1 ENHRY, CDR2 SYGVKD. This CDR3 region has 16 residues. The J segment lost 1 base and the V segment lost 10 bases, leaving 11 bases of the junction unmatched. The CDR3 DNA follows: TGTGCCACCGGGACTAGCGTTTCCGTCGGCACAGATACGCAGTATTTT. This codes for CATGTSVSVGTDTQYF.

The chain has TRBV5-4 and TRBJ1-1; no clear D gene. The CDR3 spans 16 residues. Germline V gene sequence: CDR1 SGHNT, CDR2 YYREEE (reference sequence). Trimming stripped 4 bases from V and 0 bases from J, with 16 bases between. This CDR3 is CASSPRETYMNTEAFF. The CDR3 region has the DNA TGTGCCAGCAGCCCCCGGGAGACCTACATGAACACTGAAGCTTTCTTT.

V gene TRBV14 combines with J gene TRBJ2-3; D call uncertain. CDR1 is SGHDN and CDR2 is FVKESK in the germline V gene. The V and J ends lost 6 bases and 0 bases respectively, with 13 bases between them. This CDR3 is 15 amino acids long. Here the CDR3 reads CASSQTNRSTDTQYF. CDR3 sequence (DNA): TGTGCCAGCAGTCAGACAAACCGCAGCACAGATACGCAGTATTTT.

V gene TRBV27 combines with J gene TRBJ1-2; no firm D call. V was cut by 3 bases and J by 6 bases, with 11 bases left in between. The CDR3 consists of 13 residues. Germline V gives CDR1 MNHEY, CDR2 SMNVEV (reference sequence). The CDR3 is CASSLRFGDGYTF. In DNA form, the CDR3 reads TGTGCCAGCAGTTTGAGGTTTGGAGATGGCTACACCTTC.

The V call is TRBV7-9, the J call TRBJ2-3; the D is unclear. The CDR3 contains 15 residues. Germline V CDR1 and CDR2: SEHNR, FQNEAQ (reference sequence). V lost 0 bases and J lost 4, with 11 bases in between. The CDR3 DNA is TGTGCCAGCAGCTTAGCGGCGGTTTCCCCAGATACGCAGTATTTT. It is translated as CASSLAAVSPDTQYF.

This clone was seen more than once but under ten times. The V gene is TRBV19, the J gene TRBJ2-7; no clear D gene. Trimming cost V 4 bases and J 0 bases, with 1 base left between them. The CDR3 totals 11 residues. CDR1 is LNHDA and CDR2 is SQIVND in the germline V gene (reference sequence). The CDR3 bases are TGTGCCAGTAGTAGCTCCTACGAGCAGTACTTC. Its protein is CASSSSYEQYF.

The chain has TRBV18 and TRBJ2-7; tentatively, D is TRBD1 or TRBD2 (5 bases each). Germline-derived CDR1 and CDR2 are KGHSH and LQKENI. Trimming took 4 bases from V and 1 from J, leaving 17 bases between them. The CDR3 contains 16 residues. CDR3 in DNA: TGTGCCAGCTCACTCATGGGGGAGAGGGTATCCTACGAGCAGTACTTC. As protein: CASSLMGERVSYEQYF.

The chain is built from TRBV7-8 and TRBJ1-2, with 9 bases identical to TRBD1. This CDR3 region has 13 residues. V gave up 5 bases and J gave up 8 bases; unmatched junction bases: 6. Germline lookup yields CDR1 SGHVS and CDR2 FQNEAQ. This CDR3 is CASSPRTGEGYTF. The CDR3 DNA sequence: TGTGCCAGCAGCCCAAGGACAGGGGAAGGCTACACCTTC. Looking up the rest from reference TRBV7-8 and TRBJ1-2 gives the full variable domain: GAGVSQSPRYKVAKRGQDVALRCDPISGHVSLFWYQQALGQGPEFLTYFQNEAQLDKSGLPSDRFFAERPEGSVSTLKIQRTQQEDSAVYLCASSPRTGEGYTFGSGTRLTVV.

This clone came up a few times. J is TRBJ2-2 and V is TRBV7-2; 7 positions match TRBD2. The V gene end was trimmed by 0 bases and the J gene end by 4 bases; junction bases not matched to a gene: 2. Germline-derived CDR1 and CDR2 are SGHTA and FQGNSA. This CDR3 comprises 15 residues. The CDR3 nucleotides read TGTGCCAGCAGCTTAGCACTAGCGTTCACCGGGGAGCTGTTTTTT. The encoded protein is CASSLALAFTGELFF.

This sequence joins TRBV15 and TRBJ1-4; D gene uncertain. The CDR3 is 16 residues long. V lost 0 bases and J lost 2, with 10 bases in between. CDR1 is LNHNV, CDR2 YYDKDF, per germline (reference sequence). Written as DNA, the CDR3 is TGTGCCACCAGCAGAGATCCCACGGGGACTAATGAAAAACTGTTTTTT. It yields the protein CATSRDPTGTNEKLFF.

This clone appeared a few times. J is TRBJ1-2 and V is TRBV2, with 7 bases lining up with TRBD1. The CDR3 runs 14 residues. CDR1 is SNHLY, CDR2 FYNNEI, per germline. Germline trimming cut 5 bases from V and 3 bases from J; bases unmatched to any gene: 6. The CDR3 loop reads CASSPQGGDYGYTF. CDR3 coding DNA: TGTGCCAGCAGTCCTCAGGGGGGAGACTATGGCTACACCTTC.

This clone was detected a few times. This chain links TRBV30 with TRBJ1-5; TRBD1 might be the D (6 bases). The CDR3 runs 14 residues. Trimming pared 3 bases from V and 0 bases from J, leaving 9 bases between. Germline loops: CDR1 GTSNPN, CDR2 SVGIG (reference sequence). CDR3 in amino acids: CAWSGQFSNQPQHF. The DNA of the CDR3 is TGTGCCTGGAGCGGACAGTTTAGCAATCAGCCCCAGCATTTT.

In its sample, this clone was seen a few times. This sequence joins TRBV5-1 and TRBJ2-5, with 7 bases lining up with TRBD1. V trimming: 4 bases; J trimming: 5 bases; junction bases outside the gene matches: 11. CDR3 length: 15 residues. Per the germline V gene, CDR1 is SGHRS and CDR2 is YFSETQ. This chain's CDR3 is CASSTSTGIGETQYF. The CDR3 DNA sequence: TGCGCCAGCAGCACTTCGACAGGGATAGGCGAGACCCAGTACTTC. The full variable domain, in which reference TRBV5-1 and TRBJ2-5 provide the parts outside the CDR3, is KAGVTQTPRYLIKTRGQQVTLSCSPISGHRSVSWYQQTPGQGLQFLFEYFSETQRNKGNFPGRFSGRQFSNSRSEMNVSTLELGDSALYLCASSTSTGIGETQYFGPGTRLLVL.

This clone was seen a handful of times. The chain employs TRBV7-9 and TRBJ2-7, with D perhaps matching TRBD2 (5 bases). The CDR3 has 16 residues. Germline loops: CDR1 SEHNR, CDR2 FQNEAQ (reference sequence). Trimming left V 1 base short and J 3 bases short, with 16 bases between. The CDR3 reads CASSLGGGERSYEQYF. DNA of the CDR3: TGTGCCAGCAGCTTAGGAGGCGGTGAGCGGAGCTACGAGCAGTACTTC.

This chain links TRBV19 with TRBJ2-7, with D unresolved. Trimming cost V 3 bases and J 2 bases, with 11 bases left between them. The CDR3 consists of 14 residues. Germline V gene lookup returns CDR1 LNHDA and CDR2 SQIVND (reference sequence). CDR3 residues: CASSILQSPYEQYF. The DNA for the CDR3 is TGTGCCAGTAGTATCCTCCAAAGCCCCTACGAGCAGTACTTC.

The chain carries TRBV14 and TRBJ2-2; D possibly corresponds to TRBD1 (5 bases). The CDR3 extends over 16 amino acids. V lost 3 bases and J lost 3, with 14 bases in between. Germline values: CDR1 SGHDN, CDR2 FVKESK. The CDR3 spells CASSHSRVIHTGELFF. CDR3 DNA sequence: TGTGCCAGCAGCCATTCCAGGGTGATTCACACCGGGGAGCTGTTTTTT.

The chain has TRBV28 and TRBJ2-1; 12 nucleotides line up with TRBD2. V shed 5 bases and J 7 bases; nucleotides not matched to a gene: 6. This CDR3 comprises 15 residues. From germline, CDR1 is MDHEN and CDR2 SYDVKM. CDR3 in DNA: TGTGCCAGCAGTCCTAGCGGGGGGGCCCGGAATGAGCAGTTCTTC. This encodes CASSPSGGARNEQFF.

In this sample, this clone turned up a few times. This sequence joins TRBV4-2 and TRBJ2-4; 7 positions agree with TRBD1. J lost 4 bases, V lost 0 bases, and 12 bases had no gene match. The CDR3 covers 18 residues. Germline CDR1 and CDR2: LGHNA and YNFKEQ. Written as DNA, the CDR3 is TGTGCCAGCAGCCAAGAAGGACAGGTAACGGGGCGTAAAAACATTCAGTACTTC. Its translation is CASSQEGQVTGRKNIQYF.

The V and J genes are TRBV5-1 and TRBJ2-7, with a possible D match to TRBD1 (6 bases). The CDR3 has 14 residues. With 0 bases removed from V and 2 bases from J, the gap between germline ends came to 9 bases. Germline assignment: CDR1 SGHRS and CDR2 YFSETQ. The CDR3, as DNA: TGCGCCAGCAGCTTGGGGGACATACCCTACGAGCAGTACTTC. It encodes CASSLGDIPYEQYF. Based on the CDR3 plus reference TRBV5-1 and TRBJ2-7, the full variable domain is KAGVTQTPRYLIKTRGQQVTLSCSPISGHRSVSWYQQTPGQGLQFLFEYFSETQRNKGNFPGRFSGRQFSNSRSEMNVSTLELGDSALYLCASSLGDIPYEQYFGPGTRLTVT.

In this sample, this clone turned up a few times. The chain is built from TRBV7-6 and TRBJ2-3; perhaps TRBD2 as D (6 bases). The CDR3 is 15 residues long. V was clipped by 5 bases and J by 0 bases, with 12 bases between them. Germline CDR1 is SGHVS and CDR2 is FNYEAQ. CDR3 in amino acids: CASSLSGSSTDTQYF. The DNA of the CDR3 is TGTGCCAGCAGCCTTAGCGGCTCTAGCACAGATACGCAGTATTTT.

This clone was observed a few times. This CDR3 is also generated by other DNA sequences in the sample. The rearrangement joins TRBV5-1 to TRBJ2-1; no reliable D call. V lost 0 bases and J 0 bases, leaving 10 bases between the germline ends. CDR3 length: 16 amino acids. Looked up from germline, CDR1 is SGHRS and CDR2 is YFSETQ. Here the CDR3 reads CASSLVPGSSYNEQFF. The CDR3 nucleotides read TGCGCCAGCAGCTTGGTGCCAGGTAGCTCCTACAATGAGCAGTTCTTC.

The V call is TRBV7-2, the J call TRBJ2-1; no clear D. Trimming removed 1 base from V and 15 bases from J, with 13 bases in between. This CDR3 has 12 amino acids. Germline lookup yields CDR1 SGHTA and CDR2 FQGNSA. The CDR3 is CASSLEVPGSFF. DNA for the CDR3: TGTGCCAGCAGCTTAGAGGTCCCTGGGTCGTTCTTC.

The J gene is TRBJ1-2, the V gene TRBV19; weak D call: TRBD1 (5 bases). V dropped 3 bases and J dropped 2 bases, with 13 bases sitting between them. Germline V lookup: CDR1 LNHDA, CDR2 SQIVND (reference sequence). The CDR3 extends over 15 amino acids. The CDR3 region is CASSMGRVQNYGYTF. CDR3 in DNA: TGTGCCAGTAGTATGGGCAGGGTCCAGAACTATGGCTACACCTTC. Looking up the rest from reference TRBV19 and TRBJ1-2 gives the full variable domain: DGGITQSPKYLFRKEGQNVTLSCEQNLNHDAMYWYRQDPGQGLRLIYYSQIVNDFQKGDIAEGYSVSREKKESFPLTVTSAQKNPTAFYLCASSMGRVQNYGYTFGSGTRLTVV.

This clone was counted between two and nine times. The J gene is TRBJ1-2, the V gene TRBV29-1; D might be TRBD1 (5 bases). This CDR3 contains 14 residues. V was trimmed by 6 bases and J by 8 bases, leaving 22 bases between them. Per germline, CDR1 SQVTM and CDR2 ANQGSEA. CDR3 protein: CSVDQGGKVRGYTF. CDR3 coding DNA: TGCAGCGTGGATCAGGGCGGGAAGGTACGGGGCTACACCTTC.

The chain couples TRBV7-9 to TRBJ2-1; D remains ambiguous. This CDR3 spans 18 amino acids. Germline V gives CDR1 SEHNR, CDR2 FQNEAQ (reference sequence). Trimming left V 9 bases short and J 0 bases short, with 24 bases between. The CDR3 is CASVPGTNSRSSYNEQFF. The CDR3 bases are TGTGCCAGTGTGCCCGGAACTAACTCTCGAAGCTCCTACAATGAGCAGTTCTTC. Filled out from reference TRBV7-9 and TRBJ2-1, the complete variable domain reads DTGVSQNPRHKITKRGQNVTFRCDPISEHNRLYWYRQTLGQGPEFLTYFQNEAQLEKSRLLSDRFSAERPKGSFSTLEIQRTEQGDSAMYLCASVPGTNSRSSYNEQFFGPGTRLTVL.